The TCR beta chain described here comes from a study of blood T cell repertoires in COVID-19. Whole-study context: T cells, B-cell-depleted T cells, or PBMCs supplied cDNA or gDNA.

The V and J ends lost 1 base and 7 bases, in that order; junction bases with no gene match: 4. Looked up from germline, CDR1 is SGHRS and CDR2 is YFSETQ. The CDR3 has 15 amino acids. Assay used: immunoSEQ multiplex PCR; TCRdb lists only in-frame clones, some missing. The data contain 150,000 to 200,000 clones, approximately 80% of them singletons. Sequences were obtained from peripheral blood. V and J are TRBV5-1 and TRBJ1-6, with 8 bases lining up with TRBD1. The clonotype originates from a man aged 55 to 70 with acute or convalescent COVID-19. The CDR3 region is CASSLTRQGNSPLHF. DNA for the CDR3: TGCGCCAGCAGCTTGACTCGACAGGGGAATTCACCCCTCCACTTT.